This is a list of T cell receptor beta chains from one sample in a study. TCRdb ran MiXCR on the RT-PCR reads and lists one entry per CDR3 protein. Of approximately 720,000 distinct CDR3 sequences listed, over 12% were seen once; the top ten hold about 3.6%. Input material: memory CD4+ T cells from blood. These receptors came from a female donor in good health, serving as a healthy control. CDR3s include the opening cysteine and the closing phenylalanine or tryptophan. D genes are given only for firm matches. Size values are once, few and many counts, or a class for expanded clones, and some rows have none.

CASSLVKVRVTYEQYF TGTGCCAGCAGCTTAGTTAAGGTCAGGGTAACCTACGAGCAGTACTTC . . 16 TRBJ2-7 TRBV7-2
CASSQALAGGYEQFF TGTGCCAGCAGCCAAGCACTAGCGGGGGGATATGAGCAGTTCTTC . TRBD2 15 TRBJ2-1 TRBV3-1
CATRSSTDTQYF TGTGCCACCAGGTCTAGCACAGATACGCAGTATTTT many . 12 TRBJ2-3 TRBV12-3/TRBV12-4
CASSLASGETEAFF TGTGCCAGCAGTTTAGCCTCAGGGGAGACTGAAGCTTTCTTT . . 14 TRBJ1-1 TRBV12-3/TRBV12-4
CASSTNDRDPTEAFF TGTGCCAGTAGTACAAACGACAGGGATCCCACTGAAGCTTTCTTT . TRBD1 15 TRBJ1-1 TRBV19
CASSAGQGSNTGELFF TGTGCCAGCAGCGCGGGACAGGGGTCGAACACCGGGGAGCTGTTTTTT few TRBD1 16 TRBJ2-2 TRBV9
CSAPPTTLRVDTQYF TGCAGTGCTCCGCCGACGACACTCCGGGTAGATACGCAGTATTTT once . 15 TRBJ2-3 TRBV20-1
CASSLDSGTSEQYF TGTGCCAGCAGCTTAGACTCCGGGACTTCCGAGCAGTACTTC few . 14 TRBJ2-7 TRBV7-2
CASGLGGRLAGDQETQYF TGTGCTAGTGGTTTGGGGGGAAGACTAGCGGGGGATCAAGAGACCCAGTACTTC few TRBD2 18 TRBJ2-5 TRBV12-5
CGAPPSGQQYGYTF TGCGGTGCTCCCCCGTCGGGACAGCAGTATGGCTACACCTTC . TRBD1 14 TRBJ1-2 TRBV20-1
CASSVTGGPYGYTF TGTGCCAGCAGCGTAACAGGGGGCCCATATGGCTACACCTTC . TRBD1 14 TRBJ1-2 TRBV9
CASSQWGGSSHNEQFF TGCGCCAGCAGTCAATGGGGCGGGTCCTCACACAATGAGCAGTTCTTC few . 16 TRBJ2-1 TRBV23-1
CASSLVNTIYF TGTGCCAGCAGTTTGGTAAACACCATATATTTT many . 11 TRBJ1-3 TRBV12-3/TRBV12-4
CASSPMGTADTEAFF TGCGCCAGCAGCCCCATGGGGACAGCCGACACTGAAGCTTTCTTT few TRBD1 15 TRBJ1-1 TRBV5-1
CSGWSGGKNIQYF TGCAGTGGATGGTCGGGGGGGAAAAACATTCAGTACTTC . TRBD2 13 TRBJ2-4 TRBV20-1
CASSQTDQGNTEAFF TGTGCCAGCAGCCAAACAGATCAGGGAAACACTGAAGCTTTCTTT . . 15 TRBJ1-1 TRBV12-3/TRBV12-4
CASSPTSGTETQYF TGTGCCAGCAGCCCCACTAGCGGCACAGAGACCCAGTACTTC . TRBD2 14 TRBJ2-5 TRBV7-3
CATSDPAGRDYGYTF TGTGCCACCAGTGATCCAGCGGGACGGGACTATGGCTACACCTTC many . 15 TRBJ1-2 TRBV24-1
CASSPRERSVPEAFF TGTGCCAGCAGCCCCCGAGAACGTTCGGTACCTGAAGCTTTCTTT . . 15 TRBJ1-1 TRBV11-1
CASSRLAGGRYEQYF TGTGCCAGCAGCCGACTAGCGGGAGGTCGGTACGAGCAGTACTTC . TRBD2 15 TRBJ2-7 TRBV11-2
CATSRATGGSSNQPQHF TGTGCCACCAGCAGGGCAACAGGGGGCTCCAGCAATCAGCCCCAGCATTTT . TRBD1 17 TRBJ1-5 TRBV15
CASSVSLHRDTEAFF TGTGCCAGCAGCGTATCCCTCCACAGGGACACTGAAGCTTTCTTT . . 15 TRBJ1-1 TRBV9
CAISESMGMGTGELFF TGTGCCATCAGTGAGTCGATGGGCATGGGCACCGGGGAGCTGTTTTTT many . 16 TRBJ2-2 TRBV10-3
CASSPVGVTGANVLTF TGTGCCAGCAGCCCCGTTGGGGTGACTGGGGCCAACGTCCTGACTTTC few . 16 TRBJ2-6 TRBV4-2
CAWSVQVNTEAFF TGTGCCTGGAGTGTGCAGGTTAACACTGAAGCTTTCTTT few . 13 TRBJ1-1 TRBV30
CAISGQETFSGANVLTF TGTGCCATCAGTGGACAGGAAACCTTCTCTGGGGCCAACGTCCTGACTTTC many . 17 TRBJ2-6 TRBV10-3
CSARDRERGNTEAFF TGCAGTGCTAGAGACAGGGAGCGGGGTAACACTGAAGCTTTCTTT few . 15 TRBJ1-1 TRBV20-1
CAISESGHQEAFF TGTGCCATCAGTGAGTCTGGGCATCAGGAAGCTTTCTTT many . 13 TRBJ1-1 TRBV10-3
CASSYDRAAEKLFF TGTGCCAGCAGCTACGACAGGGCGGCTGAAAAACTGTTTTTT many TRBD1 14 TRBJ1-4 TRBV12-3/TRBV12-4
CSAYKGQGYSYEQYF TGCAGTGCTTACAAAGGACAGGGATACTCCTACGAGCAGTACTTC few TRBD1 15 TRBJ2-7 TRBV20-1